The 29 T cell receptor beta chains below were found in one sample sequenced in a study of beta chain features in type 1 diabetes. Study results and caveats: Patients with Type 1 diabetes showed moderately but significantly shorter TCRB CDR3s in all four CD4+ subsets.

The isolated RNA, all of it, was reverse transcribed, so expressed TCRB transcripts were what got sequenced. Method: immunoSEQ multiplex PCR; TCRdb's copy keeps in-frame clones and lacks some. The table shows 310,000 or so clones, with approximately 15% occurring only once. Their antigens remain unidentified. The sequenced sample was naive CD4+ T cells from blood. The receptors originated from a man in his late teens or twenties with type 1 diabetes.

This rearrangement joins TRBV7-2 to TRBJ2-7; 8 nucleotides agree with TRBD2. Germline CDR1 is SGHTA and CDR2 is FQGNSA. The CDR3 contains 14 residues. Trimming at V came to 5 bases and at J to 3 bases, leaving 6 bases not matched to a gene. The CDR3 loop reads CASSPGGRGYEQYF. DNA of the CDR3: TGTGCCAGCAGCCCGGGGGGGAGGGGCTACGAGCAGTACTTC.

This clone was observed a handful of times. The chain couples TRBV7-8 to TRBJ2-2; D is possibly TRBD2 (5 bases). V lost 2 bases and J lost 0, with 7 bases in between. Germline loops: CDR1 SGHVS, CDR2 FQNEAQ. The CDR3 has 15 amino acids. CDR3 protein: CASSLYGANTGELFF. The DNA for the CDR3 is TGTGCCAGCAGCTTATACGGGGCGAACACCGGGGAGCTGTTTTTT. Looking up the rest from reference TRBV7-8 and TRBJ2-2 gives the full variable domain: GAGVSQSPRYKVAKRGQDVALRCDPISGHVSLFWYQQALGQGPEFLTYFQNEAQLDKSGLPSDRFFAERPEGSVSTLKIQRTQQEDSAVYLCASSLYGANTGELFFGEGSRLTVL.

The chain uses TRBV28 and TRBJ2-7; 9 bases are shared with TRBD2. Trimming took 6 bases from V and 6 from J; bases not matched to a gene: 3. The CDR3 extends over 12 amino acids. Germline V CDR1 and CDR2: MDHEN, SYDVKM. This chain's CDR3 is CASRVAGAEQYF. CDR3 sequence (DNA): TGTGCCAGCAGGGTAGCGGGAGCCGAGCAGTACTTC.

The chain links TRBV25-1 to TRBJ2-5; 11 nucleotides match TRBD1. The CDR3 spans 15 residues. Germline lookup yields CDR1 MGHDK and CDR2 SYGVNS. Germline trimming cut 5 bases from V and 5 bases from J; bases unmatched to any gene: 7. The DNA of the CDR3 is TGTGCCAGCAGTCTTGGACAGGGGGCTTGGGAGACCCAGTACTTC. It yields the protein CASSLGQGAWETQYF.

This chain links TRBV11-2 with TRBJ2-7, with 8 bases matching TRBD1. The CDR3 is 15 amino acids. CDR1 is SGHAT, CDR2 FQNNGV, per germline. The J segment lost 3 bases and the V segment lost 5 bases, leaving 9 bases of the junction unmatched. The DNA of the CDR3 is TGTGCCAGCAGCCCTAGGGGACAGGCCTTCTACGAGCAGTACTTC. As protein: CASSPRGQAFYEQYF.

This clone has more than one count but fewer than ten. This sequence joins TRBV15 and TRBJ1-1; D might be TRBD1 (5 bases). V lost 0 bases, J lost 5 bases, and 16 bases lay in between. The CDR3 runs 16 residues. Germline lookup yields CDR1 LNHNV and CDR2 YYDKDF (reference sequence). CDR3 DNA sequence: TGTGCCACCAGCAGAGATCCTCGTAGGGGAATAACTGAAGCTTTCTTT. Amino acids: CATSRDPRRGITEAFF.

CDR3 sequence reads: CASSLGGFLFDEQFF. CDR3 in DNA: TGTGCCAGCAGCTTAGGAGGGTTCTTGTTCGATGAGCAGTTCTTC. The gene calls are TRBV7-2 and TRBJ2-1; D may be TRBD2 (5 bases). V shed 1 base and J shed 8 bases, with 15 bases lying between them. Germline CDR1 reads SGHTA; CDR2 reads FQGNSA. CDR3 length: 15 residues.

This clone was observed a handful of times. V usage is TRBV11-2 and J usage is TRBJ1-2; D remains unclear. CDR1 is SGHAT and CDR2 is FQNNGV in the germline V gene. V lost 5 bases and J lost 3, with 10 bases in between. The CDR3 covers 13 residues. The CDR3 DNA reads as TGTGCCAGCAGCCCATCCGGTTACTATGGCTACACCTTC. The encoded protein is CASSPSGYYGYTF.

The chain recombines TRBV5-1 with TRBJ2-3; TRBD1 is a possible D gene (6 bases). Germline CDR1 SGHRS, CDR2 YFSETQ. V lost 6 bases to trimming and J lost 3 bases, with 11 bases between them. This CDR3 has 13 residues. CDR3 in amino acids: CASTPDRTDTQYF. The CDR3 DNA reads as TGCGCCAGCACCCCAGACAGGACAGATACGCAGTATTTT.

In its sample, this clone was seen a few times. The gene calls are TRBV19 and TRBJ1-2; 7 nucleotides line up with TRBD1. Trimming at V came to 10 bases and at J to 3 bases, leaving 8 bases not matched to a gene. Germline loops: CDR1 LNHDA, CDR2 SQIVND (reference sequence). The CDR3 consists of 13 residues. CDR3 loop: CAIKQGPDYGYTF. The CDR3 DNA reads as TGTGCCATAAAACAGGGGCCGGACTATGGCTACACCTTC.

This clone came up a few times. This rearrangement joins TRBV4-3 to TRBJ1-1; a weak D match, TRBD1 (6 bases). Trimming removed 0 bases from V and 2 bases from J, with 16 bases in between. CDR1 LGHNA and CDR2 YSLEER come from the germline V gene. CDR3 length: 17 amino acids. Here the CDR3 reads CASSQEGHRESNTEAFF. CDR3 sequence (DNA): TGCGCCAGCAGCCAAGAAGGCCACAGGGAATCAAACACTGAAGCTTTCTTT.

This clone showed up just a few times. The chain joins TRBV4-3 to TRBJ2-7; 7 bases agree with TRBD1. The length of the CDR3 is 16 residues. Trimming cost V 0 bases and J 3 bases; bases outside gene matches: 8. The V gene's germline CDR1 is LGHNA and CDR2 YSLEER. This CDR3 reads CASSQDGNRGYYEQYF. The CDR3 DNA reads as TGCGCCAGCAGCCAAGATGGTAACAGGGGCTACTACGAGCAGTACTTC.

This clone was detected only a few times. V and J are TRBV15 and TRBJ2-5; 10 bases are shared with TRBD2. The germline gives CDR1 LNHNV, CDR2 YYDKDF (reference sequence). The CDR3 is 16 residues long. V shed 5 bases, J shed 5 bases, and the junction held 11 bases outside the gene matches. CDR3 sequence reads: CATSPRLAGGGETQYF. CDR3 nucleotides: TGTGCCACCAGCCCGCGGTTAGCGGGGGGCGGGGAGACCCAGTACTTC.

This chain links TRBV25-1 with TRBJ2-1; 9 bases fit TRBD2. V trimming: 4 bases; J trimming: 4 bases; junction bases outside the gene matches: 5. Germline CDR1 reads MGHDK; CDR2 reads SYGVNS. This CDR3 has 15 residues. CDR3: CASSGLAGIYNEQFF. CDR3 nucleotides: TGTGCCAGCAGTGGCCTAGCGGGGATATACAATGAGCAGTTCTTC.

The sample holds a few counts of this clone. This chain connects TRBV7-9 to TRBJ1-2; 9 bases align to TRBD1. Germline-derived CDR1 and CDR2 are SEHNR and FQNEAQ (reference sequence). CDR3 length: 15 residues. The ends lost 4 bases at V and 3 bases at J; junction bases unmatched: 6. Here the CDR3 reads CASSSRTGAHYGYTF. The CDR3 coding sequence is TGTGCCAGCAGCTCACGGACAGGGGCCCACTATGGCTACACCTTC. Filled out from reference TRBV7-9 and TRBJ1-2, the complete variable domain reads DTGVSQNPRHKITKRGQNVTFRCDPISEHNRLYWYRQTLGQGPEFLTYFQNEAQLEKSRLLSDRFSAERPKGSFSTLEIQRTEQGDSAMYLCASSSRTGAHYGYTFGSGTRLTVV.

The genes are TRBV11-2 and TRBJ2-7, with 9 bases identical to TRBD2. Germline CDR1 is SGHAT and CDR2 is FQNNGV. The CDR3 has 16 amino acids. V lost 5 bases and J lost 5; bases outside the gene matches: 13. Here the CDR3 reads CASSLPKLIAGDEQYF. For the CDR3, the DNA is TGTGCCAGCAGCCTTCCGAAGTTGATAGCGGGGGACGAGCAGTACTTC.

The gene calls are TRBV23-1 and TRBJ2-5; TRBD1 might be the D (5 bases). TRBV23-1 carries the ORF label, with uncertain function. Trimming stripped 4 bases from V and 5 bases from J, with 20 bases between. CDR3 length: 16 amino acids. The CDR3 is CASSLPQPRVGETQYF. In DNA, the CDR3 is TGCGCCAGCAGTCTCCCCCAACCCAGGGTTGGGGAGACCCAGTACTTC.

The V call is TRBV14, the J call TRBJ2-5; possible D gene TRBD2, 6 bases. The V gene lost 5 bases and the J gene lost 1 base, with 17 bases spanning the gap. Germline V gives CDR1 SGHDN, CDR2 FVKESK. The length of the CDR3 is 16 residues. The CDR3 coding sequence is TGTGCCAGCAGCTCCCTGTTCGGGGGAGGCCAAGAGACCCAGTACTTC. This sequence encodes CASSSLFGGGQETQYF.

This clone has only a few counts. The CDR3 reads CASSSRPGTVSHSYEQYF. DNA of the CDR3: TGTGCCAGCAGCTCCCGTCCAGGAACAGTGTCACACTCCTACGAGCAGTACTTC. V usage is TRBV7-2 and J usage is TRBJ2-7; D gene ambiguous. Germline values: CDR1 SGHTA, CDR2 FQGNSA. V lost 4 bases, J lost 0 bases, and 22 bases lay in between. The CDR3 runs 18 residues.

The CDR3 sequence is CASDAGGYYGYTF. As DNA, the CDR3 is TGTGCCAGCGACGCAGGGGGTTACTATGGCTACACCTTC. The chain combines TRBV28 with TRBJ1-2, with 7 bases matching TRBD1. The CDR3 is made up of 13 amino acids. CDR1 MDHEN and CDR2 SYDVKM come from the germline V gene. J lost 3 bases, V lost 8 bases, and 6 bases had no gene match.

J is TRBJ1-2 and V is TRBV27; no clear D gene. This CDR3 has 13 amino acids. V gave up 2 bases and J gave up 2 bases, with 6 bases separating them. CDR1 and CDR2 (germline): MNHEY, SMNVEV (reference sequence). In DNA form, the CDR3 reads TGTGCCAGCAGTTTAGCCCTAAACTATGGCTACACCTTC. This translates into CASSLALNYGYTF.

The chain carries TRBV9 and TRBJ2-3, with TRBD2 as a possible D gene (5 bases). With 4 bases removed from V and 2 bases from J, the gap between germline ends came to 11 bases. Germline CDR1 SGDLS, CDR2 YYNGEE. CDR3 length: 14 amino acids. The CDR3 DNA follows: TGTGCCAGCAGCCCCAGAGGGAACACAGATACGCAGTATTTT. As protein: CASSPRGNTDTQYF. The whole variable domain, filled in from reference TRBV9 and TRBJ2-3, reads DSGVTQTPKHLITATGQRVTLRCSPRSGDLSVYWYQQSLDQGLQFLIQYYNGEERAKGNILERFSAQQFPDLHSELNLSSLELGDSALYFCASSPRGNTDTQYFGPGTRLTVL.

This clone has more than one count but fewer than ten. The chain couples TRBV4-1 to TRBJ2-3; 8 bases are a match to TRBD1. The junction had 10 bases not matched to a gene; V was cut back by 4 bases and J by 4 bases. CDR3 length: 16 amino acids. CDR1 is MGHRA, CDR2 YSYEKL, per germline. CDR3 in DNA: TGCGCCAGCAGCCTCCTCGGACAGGGAAGACCAGATACGCAGTATTTT. Translating it yields CASSLLGQGRPDTQYF.

The rearrangement joins TRBV7-2 to TRBJ2-7; D is possibly TRBD1 (5 bases). There are 16 residues in the CDR3. Trimming removed 5 bases at V and 5 bases at J, with 22 bases between. The germline CDR1 and CDR2 sequences are SGHTA and FQGNSA. The CDR3 loop is CASSRTPQGPRHEQYF. CDR3 bases: TGTGCCAGCAGCCGAACCCCCCAGGGCCCAAGGCACGAGCAGTACTTC.

The chain combines TRBV4-2 with TRBJ2-1; D may be TRBD2 (6 bases). V lost 4 bases, J lost 9 bases, and 25 bases lay in between. Germline values: CDR1 LGHNA, CDR2 YNFKEQ. The CDR3 runs 17 residues. In DNA, the CDR3 is TGTGCCAGCAGCCCTCTAGGGGCGGGACCTTCGGGTGGTGAGCAGTTCTTC. Translated, it gives CASSPLGAGPSGGEQFF.

This clone was detected only a few times. This chain uses TRBV27 with TRBJ2-1, with 7 bases lining up with TRBD2. The V and J ends lost 9 bases and 8 bases, in that order; junction bases with no gene match: 16. Germline V gene sequence: CDR1 MNHEY, CDR2 SMNVEV (reference sequence). The length of the CDR3 is 15 residues. CDR3 sequence: CASALSGPGSYEQFF. CDR3 DNA sequence: TGTGCCAGTGCCCTTAGCGGGCCCGGAAGTTATGAGCAGTTCTTC.

About this clone itself: At one end the junction does not follow the germline gene, possibly because of a read error. The chain is built from TRBV9 and TRBJ2-6, with TRBD1 matching over 8 bases. The CDR3 length is 18 residues. CDR1 is SGDLS, CDR2 YYNGEE, per germline. CDR3 sequence reads: CASSADRGVISGANVPTF. The CDR3, as DNA: TGTGCCAGCAGCGCCGACAGGGGAGTCATCTCTGGGGCCAACGTCCCGACTTTC.

This clone occurred a few times. The rearrangement joins TRBV15 to TRBJ2-3; TRBD1 might be the D (7 bases). Germline V gene data show CDR1 as LNHNV and CDR2 as YYDKDF (reference sequence). Trimming removed 0 bases at V and 6 bases at J, with 13 bases between. The CDR3 has 15 residues. The CDR3 region has the DNA TGTGCCACCAGCAGAGATACAGGGGCGGGGGATACGCAGTATTTT. As protein: CATSRDTGAGDTQYF. Based on the CDR3 plus reference TRBV15 and TRBJ2-3, the full variable domain is DAMVIQNPRYQVTQFGKPVTLSCSQTLNHNVMYWYQQKSSQAPKLLFHYYDKDFNNEADTPDNFQSRRPNTSFCFLDIRSPGLGDTAMYLCATSRDTGAGDTQYFGPGTRLTVL.

This clone was picked up a small number of times. This sequence joins TRBV6-5 and TRBJ2-2, with TRBD2 matching over 8 bases. Germline lookup yields CDR1 MNHEY and CDR2 SVGAGI. The CDR3 sequence is 16 residues long. The V and J ends lost 2 bases and 7 bases, in that order; junction bases with no gene match: 9. The CDR3 spells CASSYRGRGGVGELFF. In DNA, the CDR3 is TGTGCCAGCAGTTACAGGGGCCGGGGGGGTGTCGGGGAGCTGTTTTTT.